This entry describes one T cell receptor (beta chain). This entry comes from a study of blood T cell repertoires in COVID-19. The authors' processing: Estimation of nucleated cell counts was performed using reference gene primer amplification. Profiled with immunoSEQ multiplex PCR; TCRdb holds only in-frame clones, not every one. The D gene and trimming were derived from the DNA, and the V and J assignments and clone size from that table. The sample shows about 120,000 clones, around nine tenths of them seen only once. The receptor was isolated from a man over 45 with active COVID-19. Sequenced material: peripheral blood.

The CDR3 DNA follows: TGCGCCAGCAGCACTGGGACTCAGCGGGGTACGCAGTATTTT. It codes for CASSTGTQRGTQYF. The chain employs TRBV5-1 and TRBJ2-3; the match to TRBD2 covers 7 bases. J gave up 8 bases and V 4 bases, and 10 bases lay outside the gene matches. Germline CDR1 and CDR2: SGHRS and YFSETQ. The CDR3 totals 14 residues.